This TCR beta chain was sequenced for a study of blood T cell repertoires in COVID-19. Study in general: Whether acute or convalescent, the COVID-19 samples came from the United States, Italy and Spain. The analysed material was cDNA or gDNA that came from T cells, B-cell-depleted T cells, or PBMCs.

This clone came up once. Original analysis: Reference gene primer amplification gave nucleated cell count estimates. Measured with immunoSEQ multiplex PCR; TCRdb has only the in-frame clones, and not every one. V and J calls and clone size are given by that table; D and trimming were obtained from the DNA. The repertoire holds 200,000 to 300,000 clones, with more than 65% as singletons. The V end lost 7 bases, the J end lost 8 bases, and 20 bases lay between the germline ends. Germline lookup yields CDR1 LNHDA and CDR2 SQIVND (reference sequence). The CDR3 is made up of 15 amino acids. Specimen: peripheral blood. The chain employs TRBV19 and TRBJ1-4, with no clear D. This TCR came from a middle-aged man who had recovered from COVID-19. The CDR3 DNA is TGTGCCAGTAACGACCCCGCCTCCGGGTCGGAAAAACTGTTTTTT. Protein: CASNDPASGSEKLFF.